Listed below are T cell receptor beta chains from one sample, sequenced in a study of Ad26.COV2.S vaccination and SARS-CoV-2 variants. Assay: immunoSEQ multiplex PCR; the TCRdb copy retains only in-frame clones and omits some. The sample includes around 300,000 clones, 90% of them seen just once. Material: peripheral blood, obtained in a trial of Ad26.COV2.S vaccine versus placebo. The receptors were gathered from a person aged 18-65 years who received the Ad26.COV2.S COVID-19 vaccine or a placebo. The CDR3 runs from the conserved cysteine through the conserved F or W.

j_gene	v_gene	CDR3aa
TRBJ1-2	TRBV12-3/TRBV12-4	CASSFGYGYTF
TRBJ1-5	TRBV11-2	CASSFGGGKDQPQHF
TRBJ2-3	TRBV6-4	CASSGGEAYTDTQYF
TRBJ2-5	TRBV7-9	CASSLAGYQETQYF
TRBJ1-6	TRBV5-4	CASSAANPGSYNSPLHF
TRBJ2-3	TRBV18	CASSRQTSTDTQYF
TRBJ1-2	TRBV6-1	CASSEAGGGYTF
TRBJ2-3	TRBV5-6	CASSWESTQYF
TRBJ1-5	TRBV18	CASSPPPGGSTDYSNQPQHF
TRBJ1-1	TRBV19	CASLPNGQPNTEAFF
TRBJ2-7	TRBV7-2	CASSLSGQADYEQYF
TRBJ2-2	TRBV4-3	CASSQALLADATGELFF
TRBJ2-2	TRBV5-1	CASSSGTLNTGELFF
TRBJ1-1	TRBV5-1	CASSAPPSRSPFEAFF
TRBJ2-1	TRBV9	CASSGVPLAGVSYNEQFF
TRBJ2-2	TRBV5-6	CASIDLGGELFF
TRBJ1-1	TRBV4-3	CASVASNTEAFF
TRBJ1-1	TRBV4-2	CASSQLHTGNTEAFF
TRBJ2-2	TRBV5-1	CASSFDRGRTGELFF
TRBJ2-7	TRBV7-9	CASSLSTGGSAEQYF
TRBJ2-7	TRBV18	CASSPPTSGGYAYEQYF
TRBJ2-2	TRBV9	CASSVGDTGELFF
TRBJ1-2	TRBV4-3	CASSQGTSAGYGYTF
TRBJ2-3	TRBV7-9	CASSPLAGTDTQYF
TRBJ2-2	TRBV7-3	CASSLLGAGKTGELFF
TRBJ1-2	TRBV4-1	CASSQDNIGSYYGYTF
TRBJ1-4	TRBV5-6	CASSLEQGTNEKLFF
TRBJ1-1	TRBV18	CASSPGRQTETEAFF
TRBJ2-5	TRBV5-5	CASSFPDETQYF
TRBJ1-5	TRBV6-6	CASSYSIEGGNQPQHF
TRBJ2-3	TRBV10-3	CAISEPLTSTDTQYF
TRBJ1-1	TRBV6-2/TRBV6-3	CASSFQFMNTEAFF
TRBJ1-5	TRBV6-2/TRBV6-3	CASSSSLNQPQHF
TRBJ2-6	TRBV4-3	CASSQDRDRGLVSGANVLTF
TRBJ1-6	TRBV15	CATSRDVMGGNNSPLHF
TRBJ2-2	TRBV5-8	CASSLGGFRTGELFF
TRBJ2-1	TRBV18	CASSPRGAGASYNEQFF
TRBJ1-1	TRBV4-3	CASSQAAETEAFF
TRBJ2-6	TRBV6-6	CASNAGAGANVLTF
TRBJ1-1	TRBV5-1	CASSEQGARTEAFF